This passage covers 31 T cell receptor beta chains from one sample sequenced in a study of T cell changes during pregnancy in multiple sclerosis. Produced via immunoSEQ multiplex PCR; TCRdb's table is partial and in-frame only. This sample has around 30,000 clones, with nearly 90% found just once. This sample comprised CD8+ T cells from peripheral blood mononuclear cells, obtained in the second trimester of pregnancy. Receptors originate from a female donor with multiple sclerosis, enrolled in a pregnancy study.

The chain recombines TRBV27 with TRBJ2-7, with TRBD1 identical over 9 bases. The CDR3 contains 16 residues. Germline assignment: CDR1 MNHEY and CDR2 SMNVEV (reference sequence). V was clipped by 5 bases and J by 4 bases; unmatched bases: 12. The CDR3 loop is CASSPKTGTGRYEQYF. CDR3 sequence (DNA): TGTGCCAGCAGTCCAAAGACCGGGACAGGGCGTTACGAGCAGTACTTC.

This rearrangement joins TRBV11-3 to TRBJ1-5; D is uncertain. Germline V gene data show CDR1 as SGHNT and CDR2 as YENEEA. The length of the CDR3 is 13 residues. Trimming took off 1 base at V and 10 bases at J, with 11 bases between the two ends. CDR3 nucleotides: TGTGCCAGCAGCTTAGCGAGCTCTCAACCCCAGCATTTT. It yields the protein CASSLASSQPQHF. The complete variable domain, with remaining parts taken from reference TRBV11-3 and TRBJ1-5, reads EAGVVQSPRYKIIEKKQPVAFWCNPISGHNTLYWYLQNLGQGPELLIRYENEEAVDDSQLPKDRFSAERLKGVDSTLKIQPAELGDSAVYLCASSLASSQPQHFGDGTRLSIL.

The chain combines TRBV9 with TRBJ2-2; weak D call: TRBD2 (5 bases). The CDR3 is 12 residues long. From germline, CDR1 is SGDLS and CDR2 YYNGEE. The V end was cut by 4 bases, the J end by 7 bases, with 8 bases between. In DNA form, the CDR3 reads TGTGCCAGCAGCCCCGGAGGCGGGGAGCTGTTTTTT. Protein product: CASSPGGGELFF. The full variable domain, rest sourced from reference TRBV9 and TRBJ2-2, is DSGVTQTPKHLITATGQRVTLRCSPRSGDLSVYWYQQSLDQGLQFLIQYYNGEERAKGNILERFSAQQFPDLHSELNLSSLELGDSALYFCASSPGGGELFFGEGSRLTVL.

The chain couples TRBV5-5 to TRBJ2-2; the match to TRBD2 covers 10 bases. Germline CDR1 and CDR2: SGHKS and YYEKEE (reference sequence). The CDR3 runs 17 residues. V lost 0 bases to trimming and J lost 5 bases; unmatched junction nucleotides: 7. The CDR3 spells CASSLEAGGPGTGELFF. DNA for the CDR3: TGTGCCAGCAGCTTGGAAGCGGGGGGGCCTGGGACCGGGGAGCTGTTTTTT.

The CDR3 sequence: CATDSSTDTQYF. The CDR3 nucleotides are TGTGCCACCGACAGTTCCACAGATACGCAGTATTTT. The V gene is TRBV19, the J gene TRBJ2-3; tentative D call: TRBD1 (5 bases). The CDR3 totals 12 residues. Germline CDR1 is LNHDA and CDR2 is SQIVND (reference sequence). The V end lost 10 bases, the J end lost 2 bases, and 10 bases lay between the germline ends.

The chain joins TRBV11-1 to TRBJ2-1; tentative D call: TRBD2 (6 bases). Trimming removed 5 bases at V and 2 bases at J, with 25 bases between. This CDR3 spans 19 amino acids. Germline V lookup: CDR1 SGHAT, CDR2 FQDESV (reference sequence). CDR3: CASSADLLSGVGTYNEQFF. The CDR3 DNA is TGTGCCAGCAGCGCGGACCTTCTATCGGGGGTAGGGACCTACAATGAGCAGTTCTTC.

V and J are TRBV7-9 and TRBJ2-3; 7 bases line up with TRBD2. The CDR3 is 15 residues long. Looked up from germline, CDR1 is SEHNR and CDR2 is FQNEAQ (reference sequence). Trimming cost V 3 bases and J 1 base; bases outside gene matches: 4. CDR3 loop: CASSFGGIGTDTQYF. The CDR3 DNA reads as TGTGCCAGCAGCTTCGGGGGGATCGGCACAGATACGCAGTATTTT.

The chain combines TRBV11-3 with TRBJ1-1, with D unresolved. This CDR3 spans 13 amino acids. With 2 bases removed from V and 0 bases from J, the gap between germline ends came to 4 bases. Germline loops: CDR1 SGHNT, CDR2 YENEEA. CDR3 bases: TGTGCCAGCAGCTTATACATGAACACTGAAGCTTTCTTT. Its translation is CASSLYMNTEAFF.

The chain links TRBV29-1 to TRBJ1-1; D is possibly TRBD1 (6 bases). The CDR3 runs to 12 residues. Germline V lookup: CDR1 SQVTM, CDR2 ANQGSEA. Trimming took off 0 bases at V and 7 bases at J, with 9 bases between the two ends. The CDR3 loop is CSVEDGQIEAFF. The CDR3 DNA follows: TGCAGCGTTGAAGATGGACAGATTGAAGCTTTCTTT.

This clone was seen more than once but under ten times. The rearrangement joins TRBV30 to TRBJ2-7; D is unresolved. The CDR3 has 12 residues. Germline loops: CDR1 GTSNPN, CDR2 SVGIG (reference sequence). Trimming took 0 bases from V and 3 from J, leaving 6 bases between them. CDR3 region: CAWSVVSYEQYF. In DNA, the CDR3 is TGTGCCTGGAGTGTAGTTAGCTACGAGCAGTACTTC.

This clone was observed a few times. V usage is TRBV27 and J usage is TRBJ2-2; 7 nucleotides agree with TRBD2. Unmatched junction bases numbered 8, after V lost 6 bases and J lost 4 bases. The germline gives CDR1 MNHEY, CDR2 SMNVEV (reference sequence). This CDR3 region has 15 residues. This CDR3 reads CASRPETSVTGELFF. Written as DNA, the CDR3 is TGTGCCAGCAGACCCGAAACTAGCGTCACCGGGGAGCTGTTTTTT.

The count of this clone is one. The chain links TRBV6-1 to TRBJ2-6; D not certain. CDR1 is MNHNS and CDR2 is SASEGT in the germline V gene. V was pared by 2 bases and J by 1 base, with 6 bases between. CDR3 length: 15 amino acids. The CDR3 region is CASSEQFSGANVLTF. CDR3 sequence (DNA): TGTGCCAGCAGTGAACAGTTTTCTGGGGCCAACGTCCTGACTTTC.

The chain combines TRBV5-1 with TRBJ2-7; 7 bases are a match to TRBD1. Looked up from germline, CDR1 is SGHRS and CDR2 is YFSETQ. Germline trimming cut 4 bases from V and 3 bases from J; bases unmatched to any gene: 7. This CDR3 has 14 residues. Here the CDR3 DNA reads TGCGCCAGCAGCGAGGGACAGATCTTCTACGAGCAGTACTTC. It translates to CASSEGQIFYEQYF.

This clone was counted only a few times. This chain links TRBV6-1 with TRBJ2-1, with 7 bases that match TRBD1. J gave up 1 base and V 6 bases, and 3 bases lay outside the gene matches. The CDR3 loop spans 14 amino acids. Germline V gene lookup returns CDR1 MNHNS and CDR2 SASEGT. The CDR3 loop reads CASSEGQSYNEQFF. The CDR3 nucleotides read TGTGCCAGCAGCGAGGGACAGTCCTACAATGAGCAGTTCTTC.

V and J are TRBV5-8 and TRBJ2-5; 12 nucleotides agree with TRBD2. V shed 4 bases, J shed 5 bases, and the junction held 9 bases outside the gene matches. The germline CDR1 and CDR2 sequences are SGHTS and YDEGEE. The CDR3 covers 16 residues. CDR3 region: CASSPRLAGVRETQYF. The CDR3 DNA sequence: TGTGCCAGCAGCCCCCGACTAGCGGGGGTCCGGGAGACCCAGTACTTC. Using reference TRBV5-8 and TRBJ2-5 for the parts outside the CDR3, the full variable domain is EAGVTQSPTHLIKTRGQQATLRCSPISGHTSVYWYQQALGLGLQFLLWYDEGEERNRGNFPPRFSGRQFPNYSSELNVNALELEDSALYLCASSPRLAGVRETQYFGPGTRLLVL.

The chain employs TRBV13 and TRBJ1-2; the match to TRBD1 covers 9 bases. Germline trimming cut 0 bases from V and 7 bases from J; bases unmatched to any gene: 9. The CDR3 runs to 16 residues. Germline V gene sequence: CDR1 PRHDT, CDR2 FYEKMQ (reference sequence). Here the CDR3 DNA reads TGTGCCAGCAGCTTAGGCTGGAGGGGACAGGGCTTTGGCTACACCTTC. Translating gives CASSLGWRGQGFGYTF.

This clone was recorded only once. This chain connects TRBV19 to TRBJ2-1; D is ambiguous. With 3 bases removed from V and 6 bases from J, the gap between germline ends came to 6 bases. There are 12 residues in the CDR3. Germline CDR1 LNHDA, CDR2 SQIVND (reference sequence). CDR3 in amino acids: CASSIVLNEQFF. The CDR3 DNA reads TGTGCCAGTAGTATCGTACTCAATGAGCAGTTCTTC.

This chain joins TRBV2 and TRBJ2-7, with a possible D match to TRBD1 (5 bases). The V end was cut by 5 bases, the J end by 1 base, with 15 bases between. The CDR3 consists of 15 residues. The V gene's germline CDR1 is SNHLY and CDR2 FYNNEI. CDR3 loop: CASSIEDSRSYEQYF. The CDR3 bases are TGTGCCAGCAGTATCGAAGACAGCCGATCCTACGAGCAGTACTTC.

V is TRBV12-5 and J is TRBJ2-7, with D possibly TRBD2 on 6 matching bases. Germline V CDR1 and CDR2: LGHNT, FRNRAP. The CDR3 is 15 residues long. Trimming pared 0 bases from V and 3 bases from J, leaving 12 bases between. In nucleotides, the CDR3 is TGTGCTAGTGGTTTGGTAGAAGGAGGGGACTACGAGCAGTACTTC. It encodes CASGLVEGGDYEQYF.

This clone was picked up one time. The chain employs TRBV7-9 and TRBJ2-3, with D perhaps TRBD2 (6 bases). The CDR3 loop spans 17 amino acids. Germline assignment: CDR1 SEHNR and CDR2 FQNEAQ (reference sequence). The ends were cut back, 7 bases at V and 6 bases at J, with 26 bases in the middle. CDR3 coding DNA: TGTGCCAGCACCCCCGGCGGGCCTAGCGAGAACCGGGATACGCAGTATTTT. Protein sequence: CASTPGGPSENRDTQYF.

This clone has only one observation. The chain recombines TRBV28 with TRBJ1-2; D unresolved. This CDR3 region has 13 residues. Germline-derived CDR1 and CDR2 are MDHEN and SYDVKM. Trimming removed 4 bases from V and 7 bases from J, with 13 bases in between. The CDR3 is CASSSLNLAGYTF. The CDR3, as DNA: TGTGCCAGCAGTTCACTAAACTTGGCTGGCTACACCTTC.

The chain has TRBV15 and TRBJ1-5; maybe TRBD1 (5 bases). This CDR3 comprises 12 residues. Germline lookup yields CDR1 LNHNV and CDR2 YYDKDF (reference sequence). Trimming stripped 5 bases from V and 9 bases from J, with 11 bases between. The CDR3 is CATSGGVGPQHF. The CDR3 nucleotides read TGTGCCACCAGCGGGGGGGTCGGGCCCCAGCATTTT.

The V call is TRBV7-9, the J call TRBJ1-2; tentative D call: TRBD1 (6 bases). Germline V gene data show CDR1 as SEHNR and CDR2 as FQNEAQ (reference sequence). Trimming stripped 5 bases from V and 5 bases from J, with 18 bases between. This CDR3 is 15 amino acids long. This chain's CDR3 is CASSPIAGAGYGYTF. The CDR3 DNA is TGTGCCAGCAGCCCGATCGCAGGGGCAGGATATGGCTACACCTTC.

The chain carries TRBV11-2 and TRBJ2-7; D call uncertain. Per germline, CDR1 SGHAT and CDR2 FQNNGV. Trimming shortened V by 3 bases and J by 1 base, and 10 bases separated the two germline ends. The CDR3 sequence is 14 residues long. CDR3 loop: CASSFGDGSYEQYF. CDR3 DNA sequence: TGTGCCAGCAGCTTTGGAGACGGTTCCTACGAGCAGTACTTC.

This clone appeared once. The rearrangement joins TRBV27 to TRBJ2-7, with a weak D call TRBD1 (7 bases). This CDR3 spans 13 amino acids. Germline CDR1 and CDR2: MNHEY and SMNVEV (reference sequence). V lost 2 bases, J lost 3 bases, and 8 bases lay in between. The DNA for the CDR3 is TGTGCCAGCAGTTTACAGGGGGGCTACGAGCAGTACTTC. The encoded protein is CASSLQGGYEQYF.

The CDR3 reads CAWSVAGIEQFF. In nucleotides, the CDR3 is TGTGCCTGGAGTGTAGCGGGCATAGAGCAGTTCTTC. The V call is TRBV30, the J call TRBJ2-1, with D tentatively TRBD2 (6 bases). From germline, CDR1 is GTSNPN and CDR2 SVGIG (reference sequence). The CDR3 contains 12 residues. The V gene lost 0 bases and the J gene lost 10 bases, with 10 bases spanning the gap.

The chain has TRBV28 and TRBJ2-2; D possibly corresponds to TRBD2 (5 bases). The CDR3 is made up of 14 amino acids. V shed 5 bases and J shed 6 bases, with 13 bases lying between them. Germline CDR1 reads MDHEN; CDR2 reads SYDVKM. CDR3 DNA sequence: TGTGCCAGCAGTCCCGACGGAGGCTCCGGGGAGCTGTTTTTT. It is translated as CASSPDGGSGELFF.

V gene TRBV7-9 combines with J gene TRBJ2-3, with 7 bases aligning to TRBD2. CDR1 and CDR2 from the germline V gene are SEHNR and FQNEAQ (reference sequence). V lost 7 bases, J lost 4 bases, and 2 bases stayed unmatched. The CDR3 extends over 12 amino acids. CDR3 in DNA: TGTGCCAGCAAGCTAGCGGCAGATACGCAGTATTTT. It is translated as CASKLAADTQYF.

V usage is TRBV4-1 and J usage is TRBJ1-1; D unresolved. CDR1 is MGHRA, CDR2 YSYEKL, per germline. The V and J ends lost 4 bases and 4 bases respectively, with 13 bases between them. The CDR3 consists of 14 residues. The CDR3 reads CASSPPGVSTEAFF. The CDR3 DNA sequence: TGCGCCAGCAGCCCCCCGGGTGTTAGCACTGAAGCTTTCTTT.

CDR3 loop: CASSSLASSSTDTQYF. As DNA, the CDR3 is TGTGCCAGCAGTTCACTAGCGTCTAGTAGCACAGATACGCAGTATTTT. The chain couples TRBV27 to TRBJ2-3; 7 bases match TRBD2. Germline loops: CDR1 MNHEY, CDR2 SMNVEV (reference sequence). There are 16 residues in the CDR3. V dropped 4 bases and J dropped 0; count of bases not matched to a gene: 7.

V is TRBV9 and J is TRBJ2-2; 7 bases agree with TRBD2. Germline V gene lookup returns CDR1 SGDLS and CDR2 YYNGEE. The CDR3 sequence is 15 residues long. Unmatched junction bases numbered 10, after V lost 4 bases and J lost 7 bases. CDR3 nucleotide sequence: TGTGCCAGCAGCCCGGGGGGAGCGGGTTACGGGGAGCTGTTTTTT. This translates into CASSPGGAGYGELFF.